Listed below are T cell receptor beta chains from one sample, sequenced in a study of T cell repertoires in cytomegalovirus infection. Each CDR3 protein is one row after TCRdb ran MiXCR on the reads. The repertoire includes approximately 990,000 distinct CDR3 sequences, more than 25% of them detected once, and over 11% sits in the top ten. What these receptors recognize is not known. The sequencing used cultured CD8+ T cells from PBMCs, collected from culture after CMV antigen stimulation. All receptors come from a human donor in good health (CMV status not recorded). Some clones in this sample may be carry-over from other donors' samples. CDR3s include the opening cysteine and the closing phenylalanine or tryptophan. Each record gives: D gene, CDR3 length, V gene, clone size, J gene, CDR3 DNA, CDR3 protein. D genes are given only for firm matches. Only some rows state a clone size, as once, few, many or a class for expanded clones.

d_call: TRBD1
cdr3_length: 14
v_call: TRBV12-5
clone_size: many
j_call: TRBJ2-7
cdr3_nt: TGTGCTAGTGGTTTGACAGGGGACCCCCTCGAGCAGTACTTC
cdr3_aa: CASGLTGDPLEQYF

d_call: -
cdr3_length: 13
v_call: TRBV5-5
clone_size: -
j_call: TRBJ2-1
cdr3_nt: TGTGCCAGCCTGGAGCCAACCTACAATGAGCAGTTCTTC
cdr3_aa: CASLEPTYNEQFF

d_call: -
cdr3_length: 16
v_call: TRBV27
clone_size: few
j_call: TRBJ1-5
cdr3_nt: TGTGCCAGCAGTTTATCGCCGGGACGGCGCAATCAGCCCCAGCATTTT
cdr3_aa: CASSLSPGRRNQPQHF

d_call: TRBD1
cdr3_length: 11
v_call: TRBV5-5
clone_size: few
j_call: TRBJ2-1
cdr3_nt: TGTGCCAGCGACAGGGCAAATGAGCAGTTCTTC
cdr3_aa: CASDRANEQFF

d_call: TRBD1
cdr3_length: 13
v_call: TRBV5-5
clone_size: -
j_call: TRBJ1-2
cdr3_nt: TGTGCCAGCAGCTCTACTGGACAGGGCGGCTACACCTTC
cdr3_aa: CASSSTGQGGYTF

d_call: TRBD1
cdr3_length: 18
v_call: TRBV4-1
clone_size: -
j_call: TRBJ1-5
cdr3_nt: TGCGCCAGCAGCCTAGGGGTGCAGGGGGCCTATAGCAATCAGCCCCAGCATTTT
cdr3_aa: CASSLGVQGAYSNQPQHF

d_call: -
cdr3_length: 14
v_call: TRBV3-1
clone_size: few
j_call: TRBJ1-2
cdr3_nt: TGTGCCAGCAGCCAAGATGGGGGGAGTTATGGCTACACCTTC
cdr3_aa: CASSQDGGSYGYTF

d_call: -
cdr3_length: 13
v_call: TRBV24-1
clone_size: -
j_call: TRBJ1-1
cdr3_nt: TGTGCCACCCGAAGGGGGGAGGGGACTAAAGCTTTCTTT
cdr3_aa: CATRRGEGTKAFF

d_call: TRBD2
cdr3_length: 16
v_call: TRBV2
clone_size: few
j_call: TRBJ2-2
cdr3_nt: TGTGCCAGTATTCGGACTAGCGGGGGTAACACCGGGGAGCTGTTTTTT
cdr3_aa: CASIRTSGGNTGELFF

d_call: TRBD1
cdr3_length: 16
v_call: TRBV9
clone_size: once
j_call: TRBJ1-1
cdr3_nt: TGTGCCAGCAGCGTAGGAAGGGCAGGGGGCCCCACTGAAGCTTTCTTT
cdr3_aa: CASSVGRAGGPTEAFF

d_call: -
cdr3_length: 12
v_call: TRBV7-9
clone_size: -
j_call: TRBJ1-2
cdr3_nt: TGTGCCAGCAGCTTTCTTGGCTATGGCTACACCTTC
cdr3_aa: CASSFLGYGYTF

d_call: -
cdr3_length: 15
v_call: TRBV6-2/TRBV6-3
clone_size: few
j_call: TRBJ2-1
cdr3_nt: TGTGCCAGCAGTTACCTCGGGGACCCCTACAATGAGCAGTTCTTC
cdr3_aa: CASSYLGDPYNEQFF

d_call: -
cdr3_length: 18
v_call: TRBV12-3/TRBV12-4
clone_size: -
j_call: TRBJ1-2
cdr3_nt: TGTGCCAGCAGCAATGCGCCACGATACGAGGGATTTAACTATGGCTACACCTTC
cdr3_aa: CASSNAPRYEGFNYGYTF

d_call: -
cdr3_length: 14
v_call: TRBV12-3/TRBV12-4
clone_size: few
j_call: TRBJ1-2
cdr3_nt: TGTGCCAGCAGTTTGGCGGGCGAGAACTATGGCTACACCTTC
cdr3_aa: CASSLAGENYGYTF

d_call: TRBD1
cdr3_length: 18
v_call: TRBV19
clone_size: -
j_call: TRBJ1-4
cdr3_nt: TGTGCCAGTAGTCGAGATACGACAGGGGCAACAACTAATGAAAAACTGTTTTTT
cdr3_aa: CASSRDTTGATTNEKLFF

d_call: -
cdr3_length: 16
v_call: TRBV5-4
clone_size: -
j_call: TRBJ2-1
cdr3_nt: TGTGCCAGCAGCTATTTTTCCGGGACACGCTTGAATGAGCAGTTCTTC
cdr3_aa: CASSYFSGTRLNEQFF

d_call: -
cdr3_length: 15
v_call: TRBV7-6
clone_size: few
j_call: TRBJ2-1
cdr3_nt: TGTGCCAGCAGCTTACGAAAGGGGGGCCGGGATGAGCAGTTCTTC
cdr3_aa: CASSLRKGGRDEQFF

d_call: TRBD1
cdr3_length: 15
v_call: TRBV6-2/TRBV6-3
clone_size: few
j_call: TRBJ2-7
cdr3_nt: TGTGCCAGCAGCTTCCGGGACAGGAGGTTCTACGAGCAGTACTTC
cdr3_aa: CASSFRDRRFYEQYF

d_call: -
cdr3_length: 16
v_call: TRBV6-1
clone_size: many
j_call: TRBJ2-1
cdr3_nt: TGTGCCAGCAGAGAAAAGCCCGACTACCTTTACAATGAGCAGTTCTTC
cdr3_aa: CASREKPDYLYNEQFF

d_call: TRBD2
cdr3_length: 14
v_call: TRBV6-5
clone_size: -
j_call: TRBJ2-1
cdr3_nt: TGTGCCAGCAGGGTGCAGCGGGGTGGGGGTGAGCAGTTCTTC
cdr3_aa: CASRVQRGGGEQFF

d_call: -
cdr3_length: 17
v_call: TRBV7-9
clone_size: -
j_call: TRBJ1-2
cdr3_nt: TGTGCCAGCAGCTTTTCCGGGACGGGCGAACTTTACTATGGCTACACCTTC
cdr3_aa: CASSFSGTGELYYGYTF

d_call: TRBD2
cdr3_length: 17
v_call: TRBV6-5
clone_size: -
j_call: TRBJ2-4
cdr3_nt: TGTGCCAGCAGCCCGCAAAGAGTGACGGGGGGCAAAAACATTCAGTACTTC
cdr3_aa: CASSPQRVTGGKNIQYF

d_call: -
cdr3_length: 15
v_call: TRBV5-6
clone_size: -
j_call: TRBJ1-1
cdr3_nt: TGTGCCAGCAGCGGGGGCCGACCGTCGGACACTGAAGCTTTCTTT
cdr3_aa: CASSGGRPSDTEAFF

d_call: -
cdr3_length: 14
v_call: TRBV7-3
clone_size: -
j_call: TRBJ1-2
cdr3_nt: TGTGCCAGCAGCTCGCTGCCAGGGGCGGATAGCTACACCTTC
cdr3_aa: CASSSLPGADSYTF

d_call: -
cdr3_length: 14
v_call: TRBV19
clone_size: few
j_call: TRBJ1-1
cdr3_nt: TGTGCCAGTAGCGAACAGGGTTGGTACACTGAAGCTTTCTTT
cdr3_aa: CASSEQGWYTEAFF

d_call: -
cdr3_length: 14
v_call: TRBV10-3
clone_size: -
j_call: TRBJ1-5
cdr3_nt: TGTGCCATCAGTGACCCCGGAGACAATCAGCCCCAGCATTTT
cdr3_aa: CAISDPGDNQPQHF

d_call: -
cdr3_length: 16
v_call: TRBV12-3/TRBV12-4
clone_size: few
j_call: TRBJ1-4
cdr3_nt: TGTGCCAGCAGTTTTTCACCCGGGGCAGGTTATGAAAAACTGTTTTTT
cdr3_aa: CASSFSPGAGYEKLFF